This T cell receptor beta chain appears in the sequencing data of a study of blood T cell repertoires in COVID-19. Study in general: The United States, Italy and Spain supplied acute and convalescent COVID-19 samples. The analysed material was cDNA or gDNA that came from T cells, B-cell-depleted T cells, or PBMCs.

In the original processing: Estimated nucleated cell counts came from reference gene primer amplification. The method was immunoSEQ multiplex PCR; TCRdb's version includes in-frame clones alone and lacks a portion of them. Clonal size and the V and J genes are those of that table, whereas D and trimming came from the DNA. The table has over 70,000 clones, about 80% seen once. Trimming removed 6 bases from V and 4 bases from J; junction bases left unmatched: 7. The CDR3 loop spans 15 amino acids. Germline V CDR1 and CDR2: SGHTA, FQGNSA. The chain uses TRBV7-2 and TRBJ2-7; 12 bases align to TRBD2. The sequence was obtained from a human donor in a cohort sampled during active COVID-19. Input material: peripheral blood. The DNA for the CDR3 is TGTGCCAGCAGTTCGCCGGGACTAGCGGGTTACGAGCAGTACTTC. The encoded protein is CASSSPGLAGYEQYF.